This note documents a single T cell receptor beta chain sequence. The CDR3 runs to 18 residues. Germline-derived CDR1 and CDR2 are MNHEY and SMNVEV (reference sequence). V gave up 5 bases and J gave up 0 bases; unmatched junction bases: 14. This record comes from a study of blood T cell repertoires in COVID-19. Methods used by the authors: Amplification of reference gene primers provided the estimated nucleated cell counts. Repertoires were generated with immunoSEQ multiplex PCR, while TCRdb's copy carries only in-frame clones and drops some. V, J and clone size are taken as reported in that table, and D and trimming were inferred from the DNA itself. The table has 65,000 to 90,000 clones, around 90% seen once.

The V gene is TRBV27, the J gene TRBJ1-1, with 8 bases matching TRBD1. This receptor was taken from a human donor in a cohort sampled during active COVID-19. Sequenced: peripheral blood. The CDR3 region has the DNA TGTGCCAGCAGTCCCCGTGGGACAGGAGAACTCCTGAACACTGAAGCTTTCTTT. Translated, it gives CASSPRGTGELLNTEAFF.